This is a list of T cell receptor beta chains from one sample in a study of beta chain features in type 1 diabetes. The table came from immunoSEQ multiplex PCR; TCRdb's copy has only in-frame clones and leaves some out. The table shows 300,000 or so clones, with about 13% occurring only once. The sequenced sample consisted of naive CD4+ T cells from blood. The receptors were sampled from a woman in her late teens or twenties with type 1 diabetes. Each CDR3 is given with its conserved first and last residue. D genes are given only for firm matches. Clone size is given for some rows only: seen once, a few or many times, or a class if the clone is expanded.

d_call | clone_size | j_call | v_call | cdr3_nt | cdr3_aa
TRBD1 | . | TRBJ1-1 | TRBV18 | TGTGCCAGCTCACCAGCCCAGGGGGCTGGCACTGAAGCTTTCTTT | CASSPAQGAGTEAFF
TRBD2 | few | TRBJ2-7 | TRBV5-1 | TGCGCCAGCAGTGTAGCGGGAGGCTACGAGCAGTACTTC | CASSVAGGYEQYF
TRBD2 | once | TRBJ2-3 | TRBV30 | TGTGCCTGGAGTGTAGGTGTACTAGCGGGAGGCTTCGATACGCAGTATTTT | CAWSVGVLAGGFDTQYF
TRBD1 | . | TRBJ1-1 | TRBV28 | TGTGCCAGCAGTCCGACAGGGTTGGTGGACACTGAAGCTTTCTTT | CASSPTGLVDTEAFF
. | few | TRBJ2-7 | TRBV10-1 | TGCGCCAGCGGTGAAGACAGCGCCCAGGGGCAGTACTTC | CASGEDSAQGQYF
. | . | TRBJ2-5 | TRBV15 | TGTGCCACCAGCAGACGACTAGAAGAGACCCAGTACTTC | CATSRRLEETQYF
. | . | TRBJ2-1 | TRBV6-5 | TGTGCCAGCAGTTACTCCCCCAGTTACAATGAGCAGTTCTTC | CASSYSPSYNEQFF
TRBD1 | few | TRBJ2-2 | TRBV29-1 | TGCAGCGCCCGGGACAGGGGGCGCCGGGACACCGGGGAGCTGTTTTTT | CSARDRGRRDTGELFF
TRBD1 | few | TRBJ1-2 | TRBV7-9 | TGTGCCAGCAGCTCCTCAAGGGAAGGACAGGACAAATCTAACTATGGCTACACCTTC | CASSSSREGQDKSNYGYTF
. | . | TRBJ1-2 | TRBV6-5 | TGTGCCAGCAGCCACGGGGAGGTTGGTGGCTACACCTTC | CASSHGEVGGYTF
TRBD1 | . | TRBJ2-7 | TRBV28 | TGTGCCAGCAGTCCCGGACAGGGCGGCGAGCAGTACTTC | CASSPGQGGEQYF
TRBD2 | . | TRBJ2-3 | TRBV30 | TGTGCCTGGAGTGTAAAAGCGGGAGGACCAGATACGCAGTATTTT | CAWSVKAGGPDTQYF
. | . | TRBJ1-2 | TRBV6-5 | TGTGCCAGCAGTCAACAGGCTAACTATGGCTACACCTTC | CASSQQANYGYTF
. | few | TRBJ1-4 | TRBV30 | TGTGCCTGGAGTGCCGACACTACTAATGAAAAACTGTTTTTT | CAWSADTTNEKLFF
TRBD2 | once | TRBJ2-1 | TRBV5-1 | TGCGCCAGCAGCTTGGGGCTAGCGGGGATGGGTTCCTCCTACAATGAGCAGTTCTTC | CASSLGLAGMGSSYNEQFF
. | once | TRBJ1-1 | TRBV27 | TGTGCCAGCAGTTTAGAGCGGGGGCGGGACACTGAAGCTTTCTTT | CASSLERGRDTEAFF
. | few | TRBJ2-1 | TRBV7-8 | TGTGCCAGCAGCTCACTAACAGGGTATAAGCAGTTCTTC | CASSSLTGYKQFF
. | . | TRBJ1-5 | TRBV30 | TGTGCCTGGAGCTACTCTAGGGCGGGTAGCAATCAGCCCCAGCATTTT | CAWSYSRAGSNQPQHF
TRBD1 | few | TRBJ1-1 | TRBV2 | TGTGCCAGGGTTAAGGACAGGGACACTGAAGCTTTCTTT | CARVKDRDTEAFF
. | few | TRBJ2-1 | TRBV9 | TGTGCCAGCAGCGTAGCTACGGGACTTTCCCCCTACAATGAGCAGTTCTTC | CASSVATGLSPYNEQFF
TRBD1 | . | TRBJ2-7 | TRBV30 | TGTGCCTGGAGTGGAGGCCGGGACAGGCACTACGAGCAGTACTTC | CAWSGGRDRHYEQYF
. | . | TRBJ2-5 | TRBV5-4 | TGTGCCAGCAGCTTGGCCCCAGGGGGGACACCGCAAGAGACCCAGTACTTC | CASSLAPGGTPQETQYF
TRBD1 | . | TRBJ1-2 | TRBV30 | TGTGCCTCCATCGGGGGACAGGGGTATGGCTACACCTTC | CASIGGQGYGYTF
TRBD2 | . | TRBJ2-7 | TRBV7-2 | TGTGCCAGCAGCCCTGAGAGCGGGAGACACTCCTACGAGCAGTACTTC | CASSPESGRHSYEQYF
. | . | TRBJ1-1 | TRBV2 | TGTGCCAGCAGTGAGGAGGTGACGGTGATAAATGAAGCTTTCTTT | CASSEEVTVINEAFF
TRBD1 | . | TRBJ1-1 | TRBV5-1 | TGCGCCAGCAAGGTGGGACAGGGGAGCCCTGAAGCTTTCTTT | CASKVGQGSPEAFF
TRBD2 | . | TRBJ2-1 | TRBV5-1 | TGCGCCAGCAGCCCCCCGACAGCTACTAGCGGACACAATGAGCAGTTCTTC | CASSPPTATSGHNEQFF
TRBD1 | . | TRBJ1-2 | TRBV28 | TGTGCCAGCAGCCTTATGACAGGGAATGGCTACACCTTC | CASSLMTGNGYTF
TRBD2 | . | TRBJ2-1 | TRBV11-2 | TGTGCCAGCAGCCCCCCGGGACTATACAATGAGCAGTTCTTC | CASSPPGLYNEQFF
. | . | TRBJ2-3 | TRBV7-8 | TGTGCCAGCAGCTTCGCAGTACCAGATACGCAGTATTTT | CASSFAVPDTQYF
TRBD2 | . | TRBJ2-7 | TRBV7-8 | TGTGCCAGCAGCTTATCCTCGACTAGCGGTTACGAGCAGTACTTC | CASSLSSTSGYEQYF
. | . | TRBJ1-5 | TRBV4-1 | TGCGCCAGCAGCCAAGATTTCGGAGGCAACAATCAGCCCCAGCATTTT | CASSQDFGGNNQPQHF
. | few | TRBJ2-1 | TRBV6-1 | TGTGCCAGCAGTGAATACTCTGGGGTGGGGACTGATGAGCAGTTCTTC | CASSEYSGVGTDEQFF
. | . | TRBJ2-3 | TRBV19 | TGTGCCAGTAGTCTCCTCGGGGCTAGCGTGGACACAGATACGCAGTATTTT | CASSLLGASVDTDTQYF
TRBD2 | few | TRBJ2-7 | TRBV27 | TGTGCCAGCAGTTTAGCTAGCGGGGACGACGAGCAGTACTTC | CASSLASGDDEQYF
TRBD2 | . | TRBJ2-1 | TRBV7-2 | TGTGCCAGCAGACTAGCGGTTAGCTCCTACAATGAGCAGTTCTTC | CASRLAVSSYNEQFF
. | . | TRBJ2-5 | TRBV29-1 | TGCAGCGTTGTTACCAGGGTCAGCCAAGAGACCCAGTACTTC | CSVVTRVSQETQYF
. | . | TRBJ2-7 | TRBV30 | TGTGCCCAATCCGTCGGGAGCGAGCAGTACTTC | CAQSVGSEQYF
. | few | TRBJ2-5 | TRBV11-2 | TGTGCCAGCACCCGAACTCAGACCCAGTACTTC | CASTRTQTQYF
. | few | TRBJ2-7 | TRBV5-1 | TGCGCCAGCAGCCCCCAGTTAGCTTCCTCCTACGAGCAGTACTTC | CASSPQLASSYEQYF
. | . | TRBJ2-3 | TRBV5-1 | TGCGCCAGCAGCTTGGGGCCCACAGATACGCAGTATTTT | CASSLGPTDTQYF
TRBD2 | . | TRBJ2-3 | TRBV4-3 | TGCGCCAGCAGCCAAGGGACTAGCGGGAGGGTAACAGATACGCAGTATTTT | CASSQGTSGRVTDTQYF
. | few | TRBJ2-5 | TRBV5-1 | TGCGCCAGCAGCTTGAGTTCGGTGGAAGAGACCCAGTACTTC | CASSLSSVEETQYF
. | . | TRBJ2-7 | TRBV19 | TGTGCCAGTAGTATCGGGGTTACCTACGAGCAGTACTTC | CASSIGVTYEQYF
. | . | TRBJ2-7 | TRBV11-2 | TGTGCCAGCAGCTTAGCTCCCCCGAGCTACGAGCAGTACTTC | CASSLAPPSYEQYF